This TCR beta chain was identified during a study of shared T cell receptors in the human thymus (dated by TCRdb to the early 2020s). Describing the broader study: The study examined how the human thymus generates shared, self-reactive T-cell receptor alpha chains.

The receptor library was made with the immunoSEQ multiplex PCR assay. TCRdb provides this immuneACCESS table in a form limited to in-frame rearrangements. Some clones are lacking; in checked studies, under half of them reflect an unresolved V gene, and why the rest are absent is not known. The sample table lists hundreds of thousands of clones, around 82% of them with a count of one. The ten top clones hold about 0.013% of the sample. Comment on this clone: Its antigen remains unidentified. No base quality information exists; no much larger clone differs at one position.

V lost 5 bases and J lost 1 base, and the count of bases not matched to a germline gene is 8. The germline V gene (reference sequence) gives CDR1 as LNHNV and CDR2 as YYDKDF. The CDR3 goes from the cysteine to the phenylalanine over 15 residues. Of all the DNA, just the CDR3 is kept, 45 bases in frame from base 1. These data were also filed under a second study, of human thymus T cells. The second study's authors report: The donors were immunologically healthy infants in Finland who had open corrective cardiac surgery for congenital heart defects. Thymus tissue was collected as surgical resects that were removed during corrective cardiac surgery. Both the thymic and the peripheral blood repertoires appeared to show biased V and J gene segment usage. The related research found that thymic TCR repertoires overlapped highly between unrelated individuals. The study described the TCR alpha and beta repertoires in under 10 infant thymus samples and a few matching peripheral blood samples. The infant donors were roughly 7 to 244 days old, and the cohort included over five males and a couple of females. Thymocytes were mechanically released from the tissue and were stored as pellets of roughly 9-33 million cells at -70 degrees C. Genomic DNA was extracted from frozen cell pellets with a QIAsymphony instrument. Using the immunoSEQ multiplex PCR assay, the TCRB and TCRAD loci were amplified from a standardized quantity of quality-controlled genomic DNA. The amplicons spanned the V(D)J region and were long enough to cover the CDR3 and allow V and J genes to be identified. The commercial immunoSEQ service was used to sequence amplicons on an Illumina platform. Corrections for primer bias and sequencing errors followed previously described methods, while TCRAD and TCRB definitions were based on the IMGT database. Repertoires were analysed with immunoSEQ Analyzer 3.0 and VDJTools, covering basic statistics, V/J segment usage, diversity estimates, rarefaction and pairwise overlap. Diversity was estimated using the Chao1, ChaoE, Efron-Thisted, Shannon and inverse Simpson indices, and was also estimated on datasets down-sampled to the size of the smallest sample. Repertoire overlap was assessed by strict matching of CDR3 nucleotide sequence, V gene and J gene, and clustering was done by Jaccard-based multidimensional scaling. Thymus samples yielded on average roughly 840,000 unique TCRB clonotypes, compared with roughly 92,000 from blood samples.

This TCR was sampled from a boy younger than two with a congenital heart defect. Donor details come from another sample of the same person, matched by shared clones. Input material: thymocytes. The V and J genes are TRBV15 and TRBJ2-7; TRBD1 lines up with 7 middle nucleotides. DNA sequence: TGTGCCACCAGCCCCCCGGGACAGTTATCCTACGAGCAGTACTTC. The translation is CATSPPGQLSYEQYF.